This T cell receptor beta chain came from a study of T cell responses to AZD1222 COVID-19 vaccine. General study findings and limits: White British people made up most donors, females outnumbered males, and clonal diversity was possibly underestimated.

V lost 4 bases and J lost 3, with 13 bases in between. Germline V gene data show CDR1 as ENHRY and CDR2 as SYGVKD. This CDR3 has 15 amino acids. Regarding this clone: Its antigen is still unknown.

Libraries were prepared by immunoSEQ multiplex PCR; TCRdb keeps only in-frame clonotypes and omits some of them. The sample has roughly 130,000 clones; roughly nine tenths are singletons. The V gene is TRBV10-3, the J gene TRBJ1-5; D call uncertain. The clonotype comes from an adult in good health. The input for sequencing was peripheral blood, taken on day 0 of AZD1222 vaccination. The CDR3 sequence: CAISGGGGHNQPQHF. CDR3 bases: TGTGCCATCAGTGGGGGTGGAGGGCACAATCAGCCCCAGCATTTT.